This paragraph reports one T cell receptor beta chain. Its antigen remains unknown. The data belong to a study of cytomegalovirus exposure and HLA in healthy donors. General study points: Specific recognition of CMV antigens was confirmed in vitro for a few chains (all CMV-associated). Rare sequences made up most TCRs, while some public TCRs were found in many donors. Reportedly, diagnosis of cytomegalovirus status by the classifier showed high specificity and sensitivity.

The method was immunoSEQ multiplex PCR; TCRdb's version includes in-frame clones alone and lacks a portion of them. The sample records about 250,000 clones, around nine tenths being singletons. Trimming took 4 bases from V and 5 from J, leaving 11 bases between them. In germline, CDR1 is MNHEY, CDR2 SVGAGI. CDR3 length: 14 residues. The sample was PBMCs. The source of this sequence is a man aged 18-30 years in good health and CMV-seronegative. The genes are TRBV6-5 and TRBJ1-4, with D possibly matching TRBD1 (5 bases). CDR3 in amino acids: CASSWRGKNEKLFF. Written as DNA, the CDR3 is TGTGCCAGCAGTTGGAGGGGAAAGAATGAAAAACTGTTTTTT.